This TCR beta chain was profiled in a study of T cell repertoires in cytomegalovirus infection. Looking at the study overall: In public TCR beta signatures, there were indications of both CMV infection and matching HLA type.

For this clonotype: Its antigen remains unknown.

CDR3 length equals 12 residues. Germline trimming cut 8 bases from V and 4 bases from J; bases unmatched to any gene: 2. TCRdb itself ran the reads through MiXCR, one entry per CDR3 protein. This table holds 900,000 to 950,000 distinct CDR3 sequences, approximately 31% found once. The rearrangement joins TRBV12-3 or TRBV12-4 to TRBJ2-5; 9 bases fit TRBD1. The TCR comes from a human donor in good health (CMV status not recorded). Some clones in this sample may be carry-over from other donors' samples. This material consisted of cultured CD8+ T cells from PBMCs, taken from culture after CMV antigen stimulation. Here the CDR3 reads CASLQGAETQYF. For the CDR3, the DNA is TGTGCCAGCTTACAGGGGGCAGAGACCCAGTACTTC.